Listed below are T cell receptor beta chains from one sample, sequenced in a study of cytomegalovirus exposure and HLA in healthy donors. The assay was immunoSEQ multiplex PCR, and TCRdb's table has in-frame clones only and misses some. This sample has 150,000 to 200,000 clones; about 90% occur once, and the top ten carry approximately 0.23%. Input material: PBMCs. These receptors all stem from a girl less than two years old in good health and CMV-seronegative. The CDR3 runs from the conserved cysteine through the conserved F or W. The order of the fields is V gene, J gene, clone size, D gene, CDR3 protein, CDR3 DNA. D genes are given only for firm matches. Expanded clones are given a class, and other clones once, few, many or no size at all.

>TRBV6-1|TRBJ1-1|once|NA
CASAACRTECTEAFF
TGTGCCAGCGCCGCTTGCCGGACAGAGTGCACTGAAGCTTTCTTT
>TRBV27|TRBJ1-1|once|NA
CASRADGGTEAFF
TGTGCCAGCAGAGCGGACGGGGGCACTGAAGCTTTCTTT
>TRBV13|TRBJ2-1|NA|TRBD1
CASSLRGQGANEQFF
TGTGCCAGCAGCTTAAGGGGACAGGGGGCCAATGAGCAGTTCTTC
>TRBV6-5|TRBJ1-1|NA|NA
CASSRAPDTEAFF
TGTGCCAGCAGCCGAGCACCCGACACTGAAGCTTTCTTT
>TRBV7-7|TRBJ2-7|NA|TRBD2
CASSQNSALAESEQYF
TGTGCCAGCAGCCAAAACTCGGCACTAGCGGAAAGCGAGCAGTACTTC
>TRBV30|TRBJ1-1|NA|TRBD1
CAWTGGVRRRIGAFF
TGTGCCTGGACAGGGGGCGTCCGAAGGCGGATCGGAGCTTTCTTT
>TRBV5-1|TRBJ1-2|NA|TRBD1
CASSLIGVRDRDYGYTF
TGCGCCAGCAGCTTGATTGGAGTTAGGGACAGGGACTATGGCTACACCTTC
>TRBV30|TRBJ2-7|NA|NA
CAWSVRGKQYF
TGTGCCTGGAGTGTTCGGGGGAAGCAGTACTTC
>TRBV4-1|TRBJ2-1|NA|NA
CASSQDSGGEQFF
TGCGCCAGCAGCCAAGATAGCGGTGGCGAGCAGTTCTTC
>TRBV2|TRBJ2-7|NA|NA
CASSRPSRGYEQYF
TGTGCCAGCAGTAGACCCTCGAGAGGGTACGAGCAGTACTTC
>TRBV4-2|TRBJ2-1|NA|TRBD2
CASSQDVAGGIDEQFF
TGTGCCAGCAGCCAAGATGTAGCGGGAGGGATTGATGAGCAGTTCTTC
>TRBV19|TRBJ2-5|NA|TRBD1
CASSSWTGYYQETQYF
TGTGCCAGTAGCTCGTGGACAGGTTACTACCAAGAGACCCAGTACTTC
>TRBV4-3|TRBJ2-7|few|TRBD1
CASSQDYGTGFTYEQYF
TGCGCCAGCAGCCAAGACTACGGGACAGGGTTTACCTACGAGCAGTACTTC
>TRBV4-2|TRBJ2-2|few|TRBD1
CASSQYRGTGELFF
TGTGCCAGCAGCCAATACAGGGGAACCGGGGAGCTGTTTTTT
>TRBV7-9|TRBJ1-2|NA|NA
CASSFGQNYGYTF
TGTGCCAGCAGCTTCGGACAGAACTATGGCTACACCTTC
>TRBV9|TRBJ2-7|NA|TRBD1
CASSHPHHTQGPAGEQYF
TGTGCCAGCAGCCACCCTCACCACACACAGGGGCCGGCGGGCGAGCAGTACTTC
>TRBV2|TRBJ2-4|NA|TRBD1
CATRTGQTRGIQYF
TGTGCCACCCGGACAGGGCAAACCAGAGGCATTCAGTACTTC
>TRBV2|TRBJ1-4|NA|NA
CASTGHPNEKLFF
TGTGCCAGCACCGGACACCCTAATGAAAAACTGTTTTTT
>TRBV4-1|TRBJ1-1|NA|NA
CASSWRQESYTEAFF
TGCGCCAGCAGCTGGCGTCAGGAATCATACACTGAAGCTTTCTTT
>TRBV30|TRBJ2-7|once|TRBD2
CAWSVQREAQREQYF
TGTGCCTGGAGTGTACAACGGGAGGCTCAGAGAGAGCAGTACTTC
>TRBV6-5|TRBJ1-3|NA|NA
CASSYGAASGNTIYF
TGTGCCAGCAGTTACGGCGCGGCCTCTGGAAACACCATATATTTT
>TRBV4-1|TRBJ1-1|NA|NA
CASSQVFTGLNTEAFF
TGCGCCAGCAGCCAAGTTTTCACAGGGTTGAACACTGAAGCTTTCTTT
>TRBV6-4|TRBJ2-3|NA|TRBD2
CASSVTSGTDTQYF
TGTGCCAGCAGCGTAACTAGCGGTACAGATACGCAGTATTTT
>TRBV7-9|TRBJ1-5|NA|NA
CASSIGVQPQHF
TGTGCCAGCAGCATCGGGGTCCAGCCCCAGCATTTT
>TRBV7-2|TRBJ2-7|NA|NA
CASSLAREVSYEQYF
TGTGCCAGCAGCTTAGCGCGGGAAGTTTCCTACGAGCAGTACTTC
>TRBV6-5|TRBJ2-3|NA|NA
CASSTGVRTQYF
TGTGCCAGCTCTACGGGAGTTCGTACGCAGTATTTT
>TRBV27|TRBJ2-7|NA|TRBD2
CASSPLAGGDEQYF
TGTGCCAGCAGCCCACTTGCGGGGGGCGACGAGCAGTACTTC
>TRBV7-3|TRBJ2-3|NA|TRBD2
CASSQRGFTDTQYF
TGTGCCAGCAGTCAGCGGGGGTTCACAGATACGCAGTATTTT
>TRBV15|TRBJ1-2|NA|TRBD1
CATSRAGTGDNYGYTF
TGTGCCACCAGCAGAGCCGGGACAGGAGATAACTATGGCTACACCTTC
>TRBV10-2|TRBJ2-7|NA|NA
CASSPGLGGTYEQYF
TGCGCCAGTTCACCCGGCCTCGGGGGTACCTACGAGCAGTACTTC
>TRBV19|TRBJ1-2|NA|NA
CASSLRSYGYTF
TGTGCCAGTAGTCTGCGCTCCTATGGCTACACCTTC
>TRBV15|TRBJ2-7|NA|NA
CATSLQGSYEQYF
TGTGCCACCAGTCTACAGGGCTCCTACGAGCAGTACTTC